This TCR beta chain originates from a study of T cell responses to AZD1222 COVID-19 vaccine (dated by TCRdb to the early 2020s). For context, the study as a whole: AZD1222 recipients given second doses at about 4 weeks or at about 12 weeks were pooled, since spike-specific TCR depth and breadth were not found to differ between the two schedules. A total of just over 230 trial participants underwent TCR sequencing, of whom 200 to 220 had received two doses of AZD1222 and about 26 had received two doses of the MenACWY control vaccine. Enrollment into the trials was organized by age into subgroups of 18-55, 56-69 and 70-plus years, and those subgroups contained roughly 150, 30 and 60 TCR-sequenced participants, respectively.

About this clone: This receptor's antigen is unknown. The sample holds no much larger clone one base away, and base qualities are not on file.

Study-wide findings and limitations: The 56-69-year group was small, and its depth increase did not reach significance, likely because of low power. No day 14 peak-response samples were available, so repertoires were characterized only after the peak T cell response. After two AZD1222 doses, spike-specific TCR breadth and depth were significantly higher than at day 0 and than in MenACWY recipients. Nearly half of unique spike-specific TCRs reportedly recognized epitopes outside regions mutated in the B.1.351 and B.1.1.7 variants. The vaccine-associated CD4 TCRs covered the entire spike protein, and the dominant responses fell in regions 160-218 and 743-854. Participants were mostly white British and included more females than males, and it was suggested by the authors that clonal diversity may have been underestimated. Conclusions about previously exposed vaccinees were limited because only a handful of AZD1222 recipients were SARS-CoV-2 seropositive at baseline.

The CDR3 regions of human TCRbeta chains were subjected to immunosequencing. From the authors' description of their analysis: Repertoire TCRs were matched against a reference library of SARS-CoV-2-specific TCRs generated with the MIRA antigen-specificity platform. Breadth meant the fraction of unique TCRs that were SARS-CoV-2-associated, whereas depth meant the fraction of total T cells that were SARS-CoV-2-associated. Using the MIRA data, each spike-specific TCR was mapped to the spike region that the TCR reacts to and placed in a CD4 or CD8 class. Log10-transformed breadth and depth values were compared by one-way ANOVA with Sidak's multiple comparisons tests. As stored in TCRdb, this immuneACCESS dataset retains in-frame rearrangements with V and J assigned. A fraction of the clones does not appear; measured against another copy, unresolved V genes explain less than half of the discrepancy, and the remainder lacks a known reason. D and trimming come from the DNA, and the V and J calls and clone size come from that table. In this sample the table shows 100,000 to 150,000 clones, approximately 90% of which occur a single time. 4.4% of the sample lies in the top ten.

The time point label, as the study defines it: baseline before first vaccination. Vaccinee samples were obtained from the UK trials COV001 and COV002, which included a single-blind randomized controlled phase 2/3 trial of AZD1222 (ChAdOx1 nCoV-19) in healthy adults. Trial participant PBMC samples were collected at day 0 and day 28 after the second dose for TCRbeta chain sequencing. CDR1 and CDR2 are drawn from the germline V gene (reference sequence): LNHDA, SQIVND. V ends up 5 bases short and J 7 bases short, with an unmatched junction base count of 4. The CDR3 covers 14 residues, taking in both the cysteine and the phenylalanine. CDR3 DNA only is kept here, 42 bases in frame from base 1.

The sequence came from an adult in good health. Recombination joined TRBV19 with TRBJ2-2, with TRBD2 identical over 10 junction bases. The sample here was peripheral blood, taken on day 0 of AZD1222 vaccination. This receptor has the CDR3 CASSPSGRNGELFF. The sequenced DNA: TGTGCCAGTAGTCCTAGCGGGAGAAACGGGGAGCTGTTTTTT.